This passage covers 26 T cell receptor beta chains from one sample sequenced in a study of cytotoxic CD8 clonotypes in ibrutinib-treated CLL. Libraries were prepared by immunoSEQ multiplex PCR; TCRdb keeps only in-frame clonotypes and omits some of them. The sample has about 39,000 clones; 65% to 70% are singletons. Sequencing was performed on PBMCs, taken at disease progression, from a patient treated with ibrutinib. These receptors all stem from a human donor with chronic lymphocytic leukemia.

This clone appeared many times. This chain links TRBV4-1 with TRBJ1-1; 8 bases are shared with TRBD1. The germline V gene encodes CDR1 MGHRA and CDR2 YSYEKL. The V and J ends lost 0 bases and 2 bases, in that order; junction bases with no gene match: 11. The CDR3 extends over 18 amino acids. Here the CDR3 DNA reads TGCGCCAGCAGCCAAGATGAGTGGGACAGGCGGGGCAACACTGAAGCTTTCTTT. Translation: CASSQDEWDRRGNTEAFF.

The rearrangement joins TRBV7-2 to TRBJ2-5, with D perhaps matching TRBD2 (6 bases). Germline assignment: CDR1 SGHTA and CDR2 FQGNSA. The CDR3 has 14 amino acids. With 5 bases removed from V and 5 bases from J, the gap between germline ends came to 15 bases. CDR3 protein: CASSPSSGWETQYF. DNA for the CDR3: TGTGCCAGCAGCCCAAGCAGCGGGTGGGAGACCCAGTACTTC.

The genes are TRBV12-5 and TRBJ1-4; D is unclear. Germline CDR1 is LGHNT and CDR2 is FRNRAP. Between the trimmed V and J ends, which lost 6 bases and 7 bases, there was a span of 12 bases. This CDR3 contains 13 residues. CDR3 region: CASGRTETEKLFF. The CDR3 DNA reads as TGTGCTAGTGGACGGACGGAAACTGAAAAACTGTTTTTT.

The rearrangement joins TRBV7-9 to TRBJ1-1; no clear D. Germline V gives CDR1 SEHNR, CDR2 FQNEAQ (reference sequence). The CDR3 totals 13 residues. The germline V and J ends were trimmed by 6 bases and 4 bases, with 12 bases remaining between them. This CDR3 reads CASSPSQTTEAFF. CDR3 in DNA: TGTGCCAGCAGTCCCTCTCAGACCACTGAAGCTTTCTTT.

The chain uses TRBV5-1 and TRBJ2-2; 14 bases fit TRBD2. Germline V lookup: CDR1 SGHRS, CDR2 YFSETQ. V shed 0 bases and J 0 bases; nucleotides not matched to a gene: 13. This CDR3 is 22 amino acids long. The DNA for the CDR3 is TGCGCCAGCAGCTTGGAGGGTTTAGAGGGACTAGCGGGAGTGGCGAACACCGGGGAGCTGTTTTTT. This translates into CASSLEGLEGLAGVANTGELFF.

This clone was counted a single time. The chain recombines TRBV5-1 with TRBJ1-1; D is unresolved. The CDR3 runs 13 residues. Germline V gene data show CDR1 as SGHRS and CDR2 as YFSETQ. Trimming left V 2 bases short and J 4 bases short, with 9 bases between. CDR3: CASSFWDPTEAFF. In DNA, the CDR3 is TGCGCCAGCAGCTTTTGGGATCCCACTGAAGCTTTCTTT.

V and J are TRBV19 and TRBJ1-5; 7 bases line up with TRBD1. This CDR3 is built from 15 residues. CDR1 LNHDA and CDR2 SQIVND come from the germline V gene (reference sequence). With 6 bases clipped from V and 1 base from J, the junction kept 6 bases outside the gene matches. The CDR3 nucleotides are TGTGCCAGTAGAAGCCAACAGGGGAGCAATCAGCCCCAGCATTTT. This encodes CASRSQQGSNQPQHF.

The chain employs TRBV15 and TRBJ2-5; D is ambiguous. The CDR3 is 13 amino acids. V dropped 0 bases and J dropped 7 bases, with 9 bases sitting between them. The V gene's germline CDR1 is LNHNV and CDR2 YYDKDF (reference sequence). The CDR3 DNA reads TGTGCCACCAGCAGAGATGAGGTTGGGACCCAGTACTTC. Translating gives CATSRDEVGTQYF.

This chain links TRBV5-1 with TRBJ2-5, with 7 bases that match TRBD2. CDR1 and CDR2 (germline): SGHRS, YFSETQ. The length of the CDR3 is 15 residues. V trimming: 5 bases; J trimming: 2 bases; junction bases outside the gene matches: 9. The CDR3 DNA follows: TGCGCCAGCAGGCGGGATTGGGGGGGACAAGAGACCCAGTACTTC. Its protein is CASRRDWGGQETQYF.

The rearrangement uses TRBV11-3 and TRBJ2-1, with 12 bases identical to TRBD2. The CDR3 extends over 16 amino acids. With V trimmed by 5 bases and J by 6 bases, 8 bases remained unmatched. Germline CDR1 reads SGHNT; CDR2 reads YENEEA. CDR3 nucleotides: TGTGCCAGCAGCGACGGACTAGCGGGGAGATCCAATGAGCAGTTCTTC. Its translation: CASSDGLAGRSNEQFF.

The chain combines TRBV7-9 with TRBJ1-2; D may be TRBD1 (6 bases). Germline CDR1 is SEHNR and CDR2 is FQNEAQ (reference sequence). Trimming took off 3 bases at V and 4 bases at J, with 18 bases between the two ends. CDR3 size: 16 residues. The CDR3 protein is CASSFTGGGRGYGYTF. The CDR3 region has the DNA TGTGCCAGCAGCTTCACGGGAGGGGGACGAGGCTATGGCTACACCTTC.

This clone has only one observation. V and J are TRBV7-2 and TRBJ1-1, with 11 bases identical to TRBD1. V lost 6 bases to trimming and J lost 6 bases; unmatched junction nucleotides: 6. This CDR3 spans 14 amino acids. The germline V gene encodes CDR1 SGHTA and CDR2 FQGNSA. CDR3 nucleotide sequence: TGTGCCAGCAGACCGGACAGGGGGCGGCCTGAAGCTTTCTTT. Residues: CASRPDRGRPEAFF.

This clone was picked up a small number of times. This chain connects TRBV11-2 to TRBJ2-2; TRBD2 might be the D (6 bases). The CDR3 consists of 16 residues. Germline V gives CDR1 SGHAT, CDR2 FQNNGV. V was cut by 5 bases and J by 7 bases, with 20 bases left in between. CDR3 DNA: TGTGCCAGCAGCGCCCCGAGCGAAAGGAGGGTCGGGGAGCTGTTTTTT. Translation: CASSAPSERRVGELFF.

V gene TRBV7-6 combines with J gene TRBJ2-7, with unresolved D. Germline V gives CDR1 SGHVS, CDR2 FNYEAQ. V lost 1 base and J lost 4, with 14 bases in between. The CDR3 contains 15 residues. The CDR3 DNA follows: TGTGCCAGCAGCTTAGTCGAAGCTAGTTTGTACGAGCAGTACTTC. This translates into CASSLVEASLYEQYF.

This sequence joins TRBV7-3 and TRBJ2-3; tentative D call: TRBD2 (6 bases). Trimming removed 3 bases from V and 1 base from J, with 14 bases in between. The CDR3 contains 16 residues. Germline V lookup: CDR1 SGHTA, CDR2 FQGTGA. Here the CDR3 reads CASSFVRRERTDTQYF. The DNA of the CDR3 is TGTGCCAGCAGCTTCGTTCGGCGGGAACGCACAGATACGCAGTATTTT.

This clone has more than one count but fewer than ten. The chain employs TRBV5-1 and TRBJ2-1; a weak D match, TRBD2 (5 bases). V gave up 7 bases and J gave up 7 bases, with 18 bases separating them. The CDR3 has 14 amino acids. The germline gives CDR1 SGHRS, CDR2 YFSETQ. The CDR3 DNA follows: TGCGCCAGCGCCGTGGGAGTAGCAAGTAATGAGCAGTTCTTC. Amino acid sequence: CASAVGVASNEQFF.

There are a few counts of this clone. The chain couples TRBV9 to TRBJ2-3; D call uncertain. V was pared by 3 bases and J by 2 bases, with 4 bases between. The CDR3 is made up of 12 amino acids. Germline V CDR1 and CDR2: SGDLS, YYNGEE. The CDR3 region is CASSAYTDTQYF. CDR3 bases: TGTGCCAGCAGCGCGTACACAGATACGCAGTATTTT.

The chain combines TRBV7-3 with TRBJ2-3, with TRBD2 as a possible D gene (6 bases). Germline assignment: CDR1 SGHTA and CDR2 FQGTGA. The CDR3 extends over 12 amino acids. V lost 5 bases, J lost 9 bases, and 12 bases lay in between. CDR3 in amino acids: CASSPNRETQYF. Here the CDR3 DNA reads TGTGCCAGCAGCCCTAACCGGGAGACGCAGTATTTT.

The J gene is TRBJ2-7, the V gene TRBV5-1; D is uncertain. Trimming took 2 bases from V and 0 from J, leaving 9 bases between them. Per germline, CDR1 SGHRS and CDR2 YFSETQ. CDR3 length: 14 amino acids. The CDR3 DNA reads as TGCGCCAGCAGCTTTGCTGCCAGCTCCTACGAGCAGTACTTC. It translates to CASSFAASSYEQYF.

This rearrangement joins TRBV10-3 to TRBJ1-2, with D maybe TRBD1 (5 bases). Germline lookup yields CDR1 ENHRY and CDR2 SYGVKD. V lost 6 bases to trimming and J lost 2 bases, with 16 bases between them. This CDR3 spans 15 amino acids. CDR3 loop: CAISRAGGTNYGYTF. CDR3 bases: TGTGCCATCAGCCGCGCCGGGGGGACCAACTATGGCTACACCTTC.

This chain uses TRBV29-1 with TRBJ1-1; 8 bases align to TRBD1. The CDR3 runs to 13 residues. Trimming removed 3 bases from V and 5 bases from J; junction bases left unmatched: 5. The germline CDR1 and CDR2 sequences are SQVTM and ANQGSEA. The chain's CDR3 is CSVDQGARTEAFF. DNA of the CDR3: TGCAGCGTTGATCAGGGGGCGAGGACTGAAGCTTTCTTT.

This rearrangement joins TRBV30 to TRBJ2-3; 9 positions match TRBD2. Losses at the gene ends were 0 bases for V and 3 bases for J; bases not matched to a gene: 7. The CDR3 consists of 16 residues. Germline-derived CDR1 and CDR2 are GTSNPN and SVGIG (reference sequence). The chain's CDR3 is CAWSVLGAGGTDTQYF. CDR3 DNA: TGTGCCTGGAGTGTACTTGGTGCGGGAGGGACAGATACGCAGTATTTT.

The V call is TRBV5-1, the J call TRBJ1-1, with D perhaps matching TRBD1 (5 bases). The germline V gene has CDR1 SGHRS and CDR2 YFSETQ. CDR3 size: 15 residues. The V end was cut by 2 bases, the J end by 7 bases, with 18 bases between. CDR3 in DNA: TGCGCCAGCAGCTTCCGGGGGTCTGGGGACGGTGAAGCTTTCTTT. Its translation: CASSFRGSGDGEAFF.

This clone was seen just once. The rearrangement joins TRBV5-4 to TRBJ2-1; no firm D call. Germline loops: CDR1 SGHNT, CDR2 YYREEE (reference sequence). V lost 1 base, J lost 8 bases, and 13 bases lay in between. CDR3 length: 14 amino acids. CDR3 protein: CASSLITPGDEQFF. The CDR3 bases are TGTGCCAGCAGCTTGATAACCCCCGGCGATGAGCAGTTCTTC.

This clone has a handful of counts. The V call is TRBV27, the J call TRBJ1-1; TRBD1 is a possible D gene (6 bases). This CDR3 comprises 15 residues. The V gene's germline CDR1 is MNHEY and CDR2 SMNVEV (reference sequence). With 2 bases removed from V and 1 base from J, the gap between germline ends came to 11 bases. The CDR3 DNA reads TGTGCCAGCAGTTTAAGCTGGGGGCGGAACACTGAAGCTTTCTTT. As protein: CASSLSWGRNTEAFF.

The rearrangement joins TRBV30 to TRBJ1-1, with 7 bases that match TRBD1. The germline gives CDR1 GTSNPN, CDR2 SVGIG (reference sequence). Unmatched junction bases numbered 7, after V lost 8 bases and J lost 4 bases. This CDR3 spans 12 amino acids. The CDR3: CARQGRSTEAFF. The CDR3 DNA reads TGTGCCCGACAGGGCAGGAGCACTGAAGCTTTCTTT.